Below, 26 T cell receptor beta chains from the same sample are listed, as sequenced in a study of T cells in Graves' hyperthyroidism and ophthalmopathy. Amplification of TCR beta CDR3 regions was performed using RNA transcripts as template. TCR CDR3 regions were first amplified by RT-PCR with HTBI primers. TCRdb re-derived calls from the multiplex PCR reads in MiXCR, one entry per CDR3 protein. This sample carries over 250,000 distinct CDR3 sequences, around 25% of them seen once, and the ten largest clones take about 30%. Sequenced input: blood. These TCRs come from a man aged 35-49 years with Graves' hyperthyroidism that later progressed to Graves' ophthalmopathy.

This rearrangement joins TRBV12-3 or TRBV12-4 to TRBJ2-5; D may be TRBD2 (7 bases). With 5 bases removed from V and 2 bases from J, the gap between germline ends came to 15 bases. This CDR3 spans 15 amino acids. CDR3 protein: CASSPRGGRQETQYF. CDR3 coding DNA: TGTGCCAGCAGTCCAAGGGGGGGTCGACAAGAGACCCAGTACTTC.

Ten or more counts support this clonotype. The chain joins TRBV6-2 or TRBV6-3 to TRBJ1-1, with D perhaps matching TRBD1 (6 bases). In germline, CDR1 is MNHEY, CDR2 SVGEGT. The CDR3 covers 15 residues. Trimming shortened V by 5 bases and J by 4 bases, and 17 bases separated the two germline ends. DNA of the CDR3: TGTGCCAGCAGTACTCTGACAGGTGAAGCCACTGAAGCTTTCTTT. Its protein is CASSTLTGEATEAFF.

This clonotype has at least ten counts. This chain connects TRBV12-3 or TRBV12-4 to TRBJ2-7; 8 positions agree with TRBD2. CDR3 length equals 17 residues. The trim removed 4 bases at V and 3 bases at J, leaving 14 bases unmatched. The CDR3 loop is CASSSNSGTRKGYEQYF. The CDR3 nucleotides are TGTGCCAGCAGTTCGAATTCCGGGACTAGAAAGGGCTACGAGCAGTACTTC.

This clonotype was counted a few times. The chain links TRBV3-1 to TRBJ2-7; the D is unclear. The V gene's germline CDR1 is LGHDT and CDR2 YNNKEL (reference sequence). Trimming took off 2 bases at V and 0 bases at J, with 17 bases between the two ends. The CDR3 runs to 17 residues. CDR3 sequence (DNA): TGTGCCAGCAGCCAACTTCGGACGGTAGGAGACTCCTACGAGCAGTACTTC. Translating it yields CASSQLRTVGDSYEQYF.

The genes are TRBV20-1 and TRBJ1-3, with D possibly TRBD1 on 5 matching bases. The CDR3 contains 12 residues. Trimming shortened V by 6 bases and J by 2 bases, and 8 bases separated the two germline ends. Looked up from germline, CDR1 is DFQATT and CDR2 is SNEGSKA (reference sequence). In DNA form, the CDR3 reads TGCAGTGCGGAGGGGACTGGAAACACCATATATTTT. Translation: CSAEGTGNTIYF.

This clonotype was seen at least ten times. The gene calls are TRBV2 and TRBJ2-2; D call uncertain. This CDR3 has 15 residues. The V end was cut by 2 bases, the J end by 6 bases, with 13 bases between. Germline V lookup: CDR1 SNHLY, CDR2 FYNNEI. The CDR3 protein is CASSESRTYPGELFF. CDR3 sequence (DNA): TGTGCCAGCAGTGAATCAAGGACGTATCCCGGGGAGCTGTTTTTT. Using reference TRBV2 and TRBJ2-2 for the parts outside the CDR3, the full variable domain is EPEVTQTPSHQVTQMGQEVILRCVPISNHLYFYWYRQILGQKVEFLVSFYNNEISEKSEIFDDQFSVERPDGSNFTLKIRSTKLEDSAMYFCASSESRTYPGELFFGEGSRLTVL.

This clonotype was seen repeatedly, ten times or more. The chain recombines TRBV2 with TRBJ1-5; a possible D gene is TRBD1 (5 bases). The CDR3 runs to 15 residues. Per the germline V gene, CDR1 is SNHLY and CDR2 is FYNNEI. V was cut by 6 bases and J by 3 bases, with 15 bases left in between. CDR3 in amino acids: CASSQSGGVNQPQHF. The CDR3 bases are TGTGCCAGCAGCCAGTCCGGGGGGGTCAATCAGCCCCAGCATTTT. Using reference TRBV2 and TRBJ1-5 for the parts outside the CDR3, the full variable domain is EPEVTQTPSHQVTQMGQEVILRCVPISNHLYFYWYRQILGQKVEFLVSFYNNEISEKSEIFDDQFSVERPDGSNFTLKIRSTKLEDSAMYFCASSQSGGVNQPQHFGDGTRLSIL.

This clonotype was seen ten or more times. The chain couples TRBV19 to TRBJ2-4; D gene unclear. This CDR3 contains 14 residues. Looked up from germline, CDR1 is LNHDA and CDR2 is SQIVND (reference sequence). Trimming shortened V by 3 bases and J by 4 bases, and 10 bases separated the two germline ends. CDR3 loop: CASSIWAEKNIQYF. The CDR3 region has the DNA TGTGCCAGTAGTATTTGGGCAGAAAAAAACATTCAGTACTTC.

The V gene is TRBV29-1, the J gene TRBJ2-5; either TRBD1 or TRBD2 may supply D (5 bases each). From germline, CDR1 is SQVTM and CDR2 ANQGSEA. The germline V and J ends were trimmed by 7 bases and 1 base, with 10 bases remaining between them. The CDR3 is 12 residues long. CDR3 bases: TGCAGCGCGGGGACCTCCCAAGAGACCCAGTACTTC. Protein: CSAGTSQETQYF.

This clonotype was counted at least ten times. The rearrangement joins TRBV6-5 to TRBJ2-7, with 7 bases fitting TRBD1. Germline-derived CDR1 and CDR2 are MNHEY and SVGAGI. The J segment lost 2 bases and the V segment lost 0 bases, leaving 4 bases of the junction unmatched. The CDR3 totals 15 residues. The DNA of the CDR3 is TGTGCCAGCAGTTACTCGAAAAGGGGGCCCTACGAGCAGTACTTC. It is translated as CASSYSKRGPYEQYF.

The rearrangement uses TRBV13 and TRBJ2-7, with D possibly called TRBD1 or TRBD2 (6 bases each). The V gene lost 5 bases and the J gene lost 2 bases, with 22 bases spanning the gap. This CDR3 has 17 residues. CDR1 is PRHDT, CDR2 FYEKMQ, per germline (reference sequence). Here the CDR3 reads CASSPPRGHTGTYEQYF. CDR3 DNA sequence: TGTGCCAGCAGCCCCCCGCGGGGACATACAGGAACCTACGAGCAGTACTTC.

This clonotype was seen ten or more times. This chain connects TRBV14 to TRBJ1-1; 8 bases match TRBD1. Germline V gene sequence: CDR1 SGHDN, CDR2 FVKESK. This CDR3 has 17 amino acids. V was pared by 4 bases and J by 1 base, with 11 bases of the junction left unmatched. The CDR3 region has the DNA TGTGCCAGCAGCCTCCACCGGGACAGGCGGGAGAACACTGAAGCTTTCTTT. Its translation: CASSLHRDRRENTEAFF.

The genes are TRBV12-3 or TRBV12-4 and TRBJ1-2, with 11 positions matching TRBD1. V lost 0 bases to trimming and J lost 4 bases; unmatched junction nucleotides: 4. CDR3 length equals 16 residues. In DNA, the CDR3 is TGTGCCAGCAGTTTAGCCGGGACAGGGGGACTCTATGGCTACACCTTC. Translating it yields CASSLAGTGGLYGYTF.

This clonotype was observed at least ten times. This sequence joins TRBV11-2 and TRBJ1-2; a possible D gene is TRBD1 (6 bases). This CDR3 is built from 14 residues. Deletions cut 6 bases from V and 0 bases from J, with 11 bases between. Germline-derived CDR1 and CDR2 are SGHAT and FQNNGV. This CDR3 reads CASSQQGPNYGYTF. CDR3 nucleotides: TGTGCCAGCAGTCAACAGGGTCCTAACTATGGCTACACCTTC.

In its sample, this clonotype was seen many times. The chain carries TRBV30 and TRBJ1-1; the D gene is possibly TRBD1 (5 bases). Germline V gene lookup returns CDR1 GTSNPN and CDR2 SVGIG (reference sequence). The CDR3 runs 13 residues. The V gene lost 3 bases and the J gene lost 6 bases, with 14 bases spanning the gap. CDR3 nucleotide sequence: TGTGCCTGGAGCCCCCGGGGGTGGGCTGAAGCTTTCTTT. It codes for CAWSPRGWAEAFF.

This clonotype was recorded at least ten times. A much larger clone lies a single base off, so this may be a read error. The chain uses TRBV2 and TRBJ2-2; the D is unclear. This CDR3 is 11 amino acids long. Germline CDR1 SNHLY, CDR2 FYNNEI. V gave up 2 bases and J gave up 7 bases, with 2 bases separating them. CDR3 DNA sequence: TGTGCCAGCAGTGAAAGCGGGGAGCTGTTTTTT. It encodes CASSESGELFF.

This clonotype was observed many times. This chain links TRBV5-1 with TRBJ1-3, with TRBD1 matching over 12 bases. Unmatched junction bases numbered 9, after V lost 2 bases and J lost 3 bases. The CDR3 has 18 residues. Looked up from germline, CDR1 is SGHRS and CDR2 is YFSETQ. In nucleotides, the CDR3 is TGCGCCAGCAGCTTCCTTCCCGGGACAGGGGGCGTTGGAAACACCATATATTTT. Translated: CASSFLPGTGGVGNTIYF. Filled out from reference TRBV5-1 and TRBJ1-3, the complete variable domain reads KAGVTQTPRYLIKTRGQQVTLSCSPISGHRSVSWYQQTPGQGLQFLFEYFSETQRNKGNFPGRFSGRQFSNSRSEMNVSTLELGDSALYLCASSFLPGTGGVGNTIYFGEGSWLTVV.

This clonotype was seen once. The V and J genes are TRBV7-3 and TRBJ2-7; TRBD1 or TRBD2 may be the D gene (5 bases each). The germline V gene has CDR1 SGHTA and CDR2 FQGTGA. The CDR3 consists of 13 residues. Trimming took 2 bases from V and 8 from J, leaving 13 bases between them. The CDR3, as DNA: TGTGCCAGCAGCTTAGGATCTACGGGACAGCAGTACTTC. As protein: CASSLGSTGQQYF. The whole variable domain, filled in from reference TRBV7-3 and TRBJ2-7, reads GAGVSQTPSNKVTEKGKYVELRCDPISGHTALYWYRQSLGQGPEFLIYFQGTGAADDSGLPNDRFFAVRPEGSVSTLKIQRTERGDSAVYLCASSLGSTGQQYFGPGTRLTVT.

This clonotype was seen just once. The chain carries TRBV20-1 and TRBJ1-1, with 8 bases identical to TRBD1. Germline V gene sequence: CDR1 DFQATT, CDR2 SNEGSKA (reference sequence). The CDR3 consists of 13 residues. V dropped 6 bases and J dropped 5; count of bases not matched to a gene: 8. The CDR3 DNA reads TGCAGTGCGGACAGGGTACCGCGTACTGAAGCTTTCTTT. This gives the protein CSADRVPRTEAFF.

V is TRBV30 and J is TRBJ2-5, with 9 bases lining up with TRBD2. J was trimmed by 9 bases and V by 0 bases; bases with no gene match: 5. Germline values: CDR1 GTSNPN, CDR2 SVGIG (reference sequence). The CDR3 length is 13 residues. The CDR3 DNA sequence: TGTGCCTGGAGTGTAGGCGGGAGGGAGGCCCAGTACTTC. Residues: CAWSVGGREAQYF.

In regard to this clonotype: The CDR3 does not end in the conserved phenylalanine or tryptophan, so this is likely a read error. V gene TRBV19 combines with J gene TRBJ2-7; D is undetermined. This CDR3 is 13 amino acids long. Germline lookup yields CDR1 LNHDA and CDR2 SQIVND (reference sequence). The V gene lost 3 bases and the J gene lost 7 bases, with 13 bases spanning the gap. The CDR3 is CASSIGRTGEQYL. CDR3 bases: TGTGCCAGTAGTATTGGACGGACCGGTGAGCAGTACCTC.

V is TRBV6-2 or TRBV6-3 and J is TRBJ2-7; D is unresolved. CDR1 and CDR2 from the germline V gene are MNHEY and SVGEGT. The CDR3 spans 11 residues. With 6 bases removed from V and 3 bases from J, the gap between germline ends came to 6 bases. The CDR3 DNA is TGTGCCAGCAGACTCATCTACGAGCAGTACTTC. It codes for CASRLIYEQYF.

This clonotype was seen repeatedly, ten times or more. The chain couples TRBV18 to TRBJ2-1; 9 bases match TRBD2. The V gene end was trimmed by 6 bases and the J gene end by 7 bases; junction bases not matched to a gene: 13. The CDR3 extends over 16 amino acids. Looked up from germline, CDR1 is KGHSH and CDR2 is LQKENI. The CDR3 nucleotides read TGTGCCAGCTCCTCCAATCGGGTAGCGGGAGTTAATGAGCAGTTCTTC. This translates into CASSSNRVAGVNEQFF.

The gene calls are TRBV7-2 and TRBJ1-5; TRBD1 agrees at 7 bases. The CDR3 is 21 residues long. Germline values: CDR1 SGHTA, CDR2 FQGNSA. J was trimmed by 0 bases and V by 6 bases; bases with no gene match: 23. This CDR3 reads CASRRGRKGQTEKYSNQPQHF. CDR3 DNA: TGTGCCAGCAGGCGCGGGCGAAAGGGACAGACAGAAAAGTATAGCAATCAGCCCCAGCATTTT. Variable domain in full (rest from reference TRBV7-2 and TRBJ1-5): GAGVSQSPSNKVTEKGKDVELRCDPISGHTALYWYRQSLGQGLEFLIYFQGNSAPDKSGLPSDRFSAERTGGSVSTLTIQRTQQEDSAVYLCASRRGRKGQTEKYSNQPQHFGDGTRLSIL.

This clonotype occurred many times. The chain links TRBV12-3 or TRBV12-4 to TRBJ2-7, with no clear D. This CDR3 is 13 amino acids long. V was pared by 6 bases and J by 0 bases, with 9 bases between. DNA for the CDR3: TGTGCCAGCAGGGGCAGAAGCTCCTACGAGCAGTACTTC. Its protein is CASRGRSSYEQYF.

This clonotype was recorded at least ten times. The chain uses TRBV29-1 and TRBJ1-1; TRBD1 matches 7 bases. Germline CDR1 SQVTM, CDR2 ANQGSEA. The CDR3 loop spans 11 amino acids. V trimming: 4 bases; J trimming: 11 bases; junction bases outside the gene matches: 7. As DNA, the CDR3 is TGCAGCGTTGTCGAGGGGGCGCTTGCTTTCTTT. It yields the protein CSVVEGALAFF. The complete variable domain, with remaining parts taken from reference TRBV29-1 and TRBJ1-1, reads SAVISQKPSRDICQRGTSLTIQCQVDSQVTMMFWYRQQPGQSLTLIATANQGSEATYESGFVIDKFPISRPNLTFSTLTVSNMSPEDSSIYLCSVVEGALAFFGQGTRLTVV.